This is a list of T cell receptor beta chains from one sample in a study of sequential checkpoint blockade in melanoma. Sequencing was performed with immunoSEQ multiplex PCR; in TCRdb, only in-frame clones are kept and a portion is missing. The table includes 13,000 to 15,000 clones, approximately 52% detected once. The material was CD8+ T cells sorted from blood (inferred from file names), obtained from a patient given nivolumab and ipilimumab in sequence. These receptors came from a human donor with melanoma. The CDR3 runs from the conserved cysteine through the conserved F or W. Each record gives: J gene, V gene, clone size, D gene, CDR3 protein, CDR3 DNA. D genes are given only for firm matches. Some rows have no size entry. The others give once, few or many, or a class for an expanded clone.

j_gene: TRBJ2-5; v_gene: TRBV29-1; abundance: -; d_gene: -; CDR3aa: CSVPDTETQYF; CDR3nt: TGCAGCGTTCCGGACACGGAGACCCAGTACTTC
j_gene: TRBJ2-5; v_gene: TRBV7-9; abundance: -; d_gene: TRBD1; CDR3aa: CASSHSYINRDRGETQYF; CDR3nt: TGTGCCAGCAGCCACTCCTACATAAACCGGGACAGGGGTGAGACCCAGTACTTC
j_gene: TRBJ1-1; v_gene: TRBV7-9; abundance: -; d_gene: TRBD1; CDR3aa: CASSLEGQGPTEAFF; CDR3nt: TGTGCCAGCAGCTTAGAGGGACAGGGCCCGACTGAAGCTTTCTTT
j_gene: TRBJ1-1; v_gene: TRBV15; abundance: -; d_gene: -; CDR3aa: CATSRDKGGGRAFF; CDR3nt: TGTGCCACCAGCAGAGATAAGGGGGGGGGACGAGCTTTCTTT
j_gene: TRBJ2-1; v_gene: TRBV19; abundance: once; d_gene: -; CDR3aa: CASSPKGRGPYNEQFF; CDR3nt: TGTGCCAGTAGTCCCAAAGGGCGGGGGCCCTACAATGAGCAGTTCTTC
j_gene: TRBJ2-7; v_gene: TRBV5-6; abundance: -; d_gene: -; CDR3aa: CASSLANSYEQYF; CDR3nt: TGTGCCAGCAGCTTAGCCAACTCCTACGAGCAGTACTTC
j_gene: TRBJ2-7; v_gene: TRBV4-2; abundance: -; d_gene: TRBD2; CDR3aa: CASSQTGTSGREQYF; CDR3nt: TGTGCCAGCAGCCAGACCGGGACTAGCGGGCGCGAGCAGTACTTC
j_gene: TRBJ2-1; v_gene: TRBV5-1; abundance: once; d_gene: TRBD1; CDR3aa: CAVRQGVSSYNEQFF; CDR3nt: TGCGCCGTACGGCAGGGGGTGAGCTCCTACAATGAGCAGTTCTTC
j_gene: TRBJ1-2; v_gene: TRBV19; abundance: few; d_gene: -; CDR3aa: CASSIYDSSSYGYTF; CDR3nt: TGTGCCAGTAGTATTTACGACAGTTCCTCCTATGGCTACACCTTC
j_gene: TRBJ1-2; v_gene: TRBV25-1; abundance: few; d_gene: TRBD1; CDR3aa: CASSGIQGNYGYTF; CDR3nt: TGTGCCAGCAGTGGAATACAGGGGAACTATGGCTACACCTTC